This T cell receptor (beta chain) appears in the sequencing data of a study of early stage breast cancer tumors. Turning to the study itself: Of about 17 invasive breast tumors, about a dozen were hormone receptor-positive, HER2-negative. General study findings and limits: In about 85% of the 16 patients, blood comparison separated tumor from normal breast. Tumors had 2 to 3-fold higher T cell density and higher clonality than adjacent normal breast tissue.

The protocol was immunoSEQ multiplex PCR, while the TCRdb copy is restricted to in-frame clones and leaves out a portion. The sample has 45,000 to 60,000 clones; over 80% are singletons. Germline CDR1 is SGDLS and CDR2 is YYNGEE. The CDR3 runs 15 residues. Trimming removed 1 base from V and 0 bases from J, with 10 bases in between. As regards this clone: What it binds is not known.

The chain carries TRBV9 and TRBJ1-2, with a possible D match to TRBD1 (5 bases). What was sequenced was blood. The receptor was isolated from a person aged 65-85 years with breast cancer. Here the CDR3 DNA reads TGTGCCAGCAGCGTAAAAGGGGTTTCTAACTATGGCTACACCTTC. Its protein is CASSVKGVSNYGYTF.